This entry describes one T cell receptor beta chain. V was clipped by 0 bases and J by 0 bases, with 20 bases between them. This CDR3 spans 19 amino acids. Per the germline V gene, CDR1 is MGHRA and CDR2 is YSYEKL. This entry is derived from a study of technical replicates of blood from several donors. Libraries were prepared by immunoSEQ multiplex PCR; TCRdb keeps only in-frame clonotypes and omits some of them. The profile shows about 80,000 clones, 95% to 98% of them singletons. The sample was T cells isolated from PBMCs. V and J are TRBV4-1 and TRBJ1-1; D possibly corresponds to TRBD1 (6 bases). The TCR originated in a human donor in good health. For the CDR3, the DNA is TGCGCCAGCAGCCAAGACCCCCTCGGGGGGGCGGGGATGAACACTGAAGCTTTCTTT. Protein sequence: CASSQDPLGGAGMNTEAFF.